This T cell receptor (beta chain) was recovered during a study of identical twins. J was trimmed by 9 bases and V by 5 bases; bases with no gene match: 6. Germline V gives CDR1 SGHVS, CDR2 FQNEAQ. CDR3 length: 15 residues. The sample holds many counts of this clonotype. TCRdb reanalysed the 5' RACE reads using MiXCR and keeps one entry per CDR3 protein. There are roughly 230,000 distinct CDR3 sequences in the sample; 6.5% to 9.5% occur only once, and 3% lies in the top ten. Only healthy Caucasians were included as donors. This sample also appeared in a second study, on yellow fever vaccine responses in identical twins.

The gene calls are TRBV7-8 and TRBJ2-2; TRBD2 agrees at 13 bases. The receptor was derived from a woman under 30 in good health. Sequencing used CD8+ T cells sorted from blood. The CDR3 region is CASSAGLAGEWELFF. CDR3 in DNA: TGTGCCAGCAGCGCTGGACTAGCGGGAGAATGGGAGCTGTTTTTT.